The 10 T cell receptor beta chains below all came from one sample that was sequenced in a study of CD8 T cells in ankylosing spondylitis. TCRdb re-called the 5' RACE reads through MiXCR, storing one row per CDR3 protein. The sample includes 250,000 to 350,000 distinct CDR3 sequences, 20% to 25% seen only once; the top ten take 3.5%. Sequenced material: blood, either unsorted or a sorted T cell fraction (not recorded which). Receptors originate from a female donor with ankylosing spondylitis or in good health (not recorded which).

This clonotype has at least ten counts. The chain uses TRBV6-5 and TRBJ1-1, with 7 bases identical to TRBD1. This CDR3 has 13 residues. Germline V gene sequence: CDR1 MNHEY, CDR2 SVGAGI. The ends lost 2 bases at V and 8 bases at J; junction bases unmatched: 5. CDR3 protein: CASSYDRVGEAFF. The CDR3 region has the DNA TGTGCCAGCAGTTACGACAGGGTGGGCGAAGCTTTCTTT.

This clonotype was detected only a few times. This chain joins TRBV5-1 and TRBJ2-2, with D possibly being TRBD1 or TRBD2 (5 bases each). The CDR3 consists of 14 residues. Trimming pared 4 bases from V and 6 bases from J, leaving 13 bases between. Germline V gene sequence: CDR1 SGHRS, CDR2 YFSETQ. The CDR3 DNA reads as TGCGCCAGCAGCCCTGGGACCAGCGCCGGGGAGCTGTTTTTT. It is translated as CASSPGTSAGELFF.

V usage is TRBV11-2 and J usage is TRBJ2-3; D might be TRBD1 (6 bases). This CDR3 is built from 15 residues. Germline loops: CDR1 SGHAT, CDR2 FQNNGV. The V gene lost 4 bases and the J gene lost 4 bases, with 15 bases spanning the gap. CDR3: CASSSGTNGADTQYF. The CDR3 DNA reads as TGTGCCAGCAGCTCCGGGACAAACGGCGCAGATACGCAGTATTTT.

The chain's CDR3 is CASSLRAGLYQETQYF. The CDR3 DNA follows: TGTGCCAGCAGCTTACGAGCGGGGCTGTACCAAGAGACCCAGTACTTC. The chain is built from TRBV7-6 and TRBJ2-5; TRBD2 matches at 7 bases. This CDR3 comprises 16 residues. Germline CDR1 and CDR2: SGHVS and FNYEAQ. V shed 2 bases and J 0 bases; nucleotides not matched to a gene: 6.

This clonotype came up once. V usage is TRBV5-1 and J usage is TRBJ2-3, with 8 bases aligning to TRBD2. V trimming: 3 bases; J trimming: 4 bases; junction bases outside the gene matches: 13. Germline loops: CDR1 SGHRS, CDR2 YFSETQ. The CDR3 is 17 amino acids. As DNA, the CDR3 is TGCGCCAGCAGCTCCCTGATCAGCGGGAGATCAGCAGATACGCAGTATTTT. It translates to CASSSLISGRSADTQYF.

CDR3 residues: CSAPTKNNEQFF. DNA for the CDR3: TGCAGTGCCCCGACGAAAAACAATGAGCAGTTCTTC. The rearrangement joins TRBV20-1 to TRBJ2-1; D not resolved. Trimming removed 6 bases at V and 5 bases at J, with 11 bases between. This CDR3 contains 12 residues. Germline V gene lookup returns CDR1 DFQATT and CDR2 SNEGSKA (reference sequence).

This clonotype was seen a few times. The chain has TRBV5-6 and TRBJ2-7, with no clear D. V was trimmed by 0 bases and J by 6 bases, leaving 16 bases between them. Per germline, CDR1 SGHDT and CDR2 YYEEEE. This CDR3 has 15 amino acids. Written as DNA, the CDR3 is TGTGCCAGCAGCTTGGGGGGTCGGTTCGGCGGCGAGCAGTACTTC. The encoded protein is CASSLGGRFGGEQYF.

This rearrangement joins TRBV4-2 to TRBJ1-1; 8 positions match TRBD1. The germline V gene has CDR1 LGHNA and CDR2 YNFKEQ. The CDR3 runs to 15 residues. With V trimmed by 4 bases and J by 5 bases, 9 bases remained unmatched. The CDR3 here is CASSPRGQGRTEAFF. CDR3 in DNA: TGTGCCAGCAGCCCCCGAGGACAGGGAAGGACTGAAGCTTTCTTT.

The chain is built from TRBV7-2 and TRBJ1-1; D call uncertain. V lost 3 bases to trimming and J lost 0 bases, with 8 bases between them. The CDR3 extends over 14 amino acids. The germline gives CDR1 SGHTA, CDR2 FQGNSA. DNA for the CDR3: TGTGCCAGCAGCTTTGACTACCTGAACACTGAAGCTTTCTTT. Translated, it gives CASSFDYLNTEAFF.

This clonotype has only a few counts. The V call is TRBV6-5, the J call TRBJ2-7; D remains unclear. CDR1 is MNHEY and CDR2 is SVGAGI in the germline V gene. Trimming took 2 bases from V and 0 from J, leaving 8 bases between them. The CDR3 has 14 residues. The CDR3 sequence: CASSYGRFSYEQYF. The CDR3 region has the DNA TGTGCCAGCAGTTACGGCCGGTTCTCCTACGAGCAGTACTTC.